These T cell receptor beta chains were read from a single sample in a study of blood T cell repertoires in COVID-19. The protocol was immunoSEQ multiplex PCR, while the TCRdb copy is restricted to in-frame clones and leaves out a portion. This sample yields some 310,000 clones, of which 85% to 90% are seen a single time; roughly 2.8% belongs to the top ten. Sequences were obtained from peripheral blood. The receptor source for this set is a woman aged 25 to 39 with COVID-19, enrolled during active disease. The CDR3 runs from the conserved cysteine through the conserved F or W. Each record gives: clone size, V gene, D gene, J gene, CDR3 protein. The D gene is left open where the match is weak. Not every row has a clone size; where given, it reads once, few, many or a size class.

clone size: .; V gene: TRBV5-5; D gene: TRBD2; J gene: TRBJ2-2; CDR3 protein: CASSYRTSGSIGTGELFF
clone size: few; V gene: TRBV9; D gene: .; J gene: TRBJ1-6; CDR3 protein: CASSVEKGDSPLHF
clone size: .; V gene: TRBV11-2; D gene: TRBD1; J gene: TRBJ1-4; CDR3 protein: CASSPIQGRTSNEKLFF
clone size: .; V gene: TRBV7-3; D gene: .; J gene: TRBJ2-1; CDR3 protein: CASSVRQGGEQFF
clone size: .; V gene: TRBV11-3; D gene: .; J gene: TRBJ2-3; CDR3 protein: CASSLEPEGGTDTQYF
clone size: once; V gene: TRBV14; D gene: .; J gene: TRBJ2-7; CDR3 protein: CASSQGGQGRHEQYF
clone size: .; V gene: TRBV21-1; D gene: .; J gene: TRBJ2-7; CDR3 protein: CASLTEAGRGEQYF
clone size: .; V gene: TRBV5-1; D gene: TRBD2; J gene: TRBJ2-1; CDR3 protein: CASSLVGTSGSYEQFF
clone size: .; V gene: TRBV27; D gene: .; J gene: TRBJ2-7; CDR3 protein: CASSFNSLLYEQYF
clone size: .; V gene: TRBV30; D gene: .; J gene: TRBJ1-6; CDR3 protein: CAWSREGMEYSPLHF
clone size: .; V gene: TRBV7-7; D gene: TRBD2; J gene: TRBJ2-7; CDR3 protein: CASSRTSGTYEQYF